These 29 T cell receptor beta chains share one sample of origin, sequenced in a study of shared clonotypes between healthy human individuals. The assay was immunoSEQ multiplex PCR, and TCRdb's table has in-frame clones only and misses some. The top ten hold around 14% of the sample, which has about 470,000 clones, roughly 80% seen once. Input material: PBMCs. The receptors come from a woman between 40 and 50 years old in good health. Some clones in this sample may be carry-over from other donors' samples.

The sample holds many counts of this clone. The J gene is TRBJ2-3, the V gene TRBV30; D remains unclear. Germline CDR1 reads GTSNPN; CDR2 reads SVGIG (reference sequence). Between the trimmed V and J ends, which lost 2 bases and 7 bases, there was a span of 13 bases. The CDR3 runs 13 residues. Here the CDR3 reads CAWSQRLENTQYF. DNA for the CDR3: TGTGCCTGGAGTCAGAGGCTGGAAAATACGCAGTATTTT.

The chain recombines TRBV11-3 with TRBJ2-6, with 8 bases lining up with TRBD1. Looked up from germline, CDR1 is SGHNT and CDR2 is YENEEA. This CDR3 is 16 amino acids long. V gave up 5 bases and J gave up 2 bases; unmatched junction bases: 5. The CDR3 here is CASSPSTGAGANVLTF. The CDR3 coding sequence is TGTGCCAGCAGCCCCTCGACAGGGGCTGGGGCCAACGTCCTGACTTTC.

The chain carries TRBV28 and TRBJ2-7, with TRBD1 matching over 10 bases. The CDR3 loop spans 14 amino acids. Germline-derived CDR1 and CDR2 are MDHEN and SYDVKM. J gave up 7 bases and V 6 bases, and 9 bases lay outside the gene matches. The CDR3 sequence: CASSPPGQGGEQYF. CDR3 DNA: TGTGCCAGCAGCCCTCCCGGACAGGGGGGTGAGCAGTACTTC.

This chain connects TRBV4-1 to TRBJ2-1; D is possibly TRBD2 (5 bases). Germline-derived CDR1 and CDR2 are MGHRA and YSYEKL. The V gene lost 3 bases and the J gene lost 10 bases, with 16 bases spanning the gap. The CDR3 runs 14 residues. The CDR3, as DNA: TGCGCCAGCAGCCATCTCGGGGAGTCTTCGGAGCAGTTCTTC. Translated, it gives CASSHLGESSEQFF.

The chain has TRBV5-1 and TRBJ1-2; TRBD1 might be the D (6 bases). V was trimmed by 0 bases and J by 5 bases, leaving 8 bases between them. The CDR3 totals 13 residues. CDR1 is SGHRS, CDR2 YFSETQ, per germline. The CDR3 spells CASSLEGVYGYTF. Here the CDR3 DNA reads TGCGCCAGCAGCTTGGAGGGGGTTTATGGCTACACCTTC.

This clone was counted ten times or more. The CDR3 spells CAISEEGEQYF. The CDR3 DNA reads as TGTGCCATCAGTGAGGAAGGGGAGCAGTACTTC. The V gene is TRBV10-3, the J gene TRBJ2-7; D remains unclear. V was cut by 2 bases and J by 7 bases, with 6 bases left in between. The CDR3 is made up of 11 amino acids. Germline V gene data show CDR1 as ENHRY and CDR2 as SYGVKD.

This clone was picked up one time. The gene calls are TRBV29-1 and TRBJ2-1, with 8 bases fitting TRBD2. Germline CDR1 SQVTM, CDR2 ANQGSEA. The CDR3 consists of 13 residues. The V gene end was trimmed by 7 bases and the J gene end by 9 bases; junction bases not matched to a gene: 11. The CDR3 sequence: CSGKVAGTSEQFF. The CDR3 DNA reads TGCAGCGGGAAGGTAGCGGGAACCAGTGAGCAGTTCTTC.

The chain couples TRBV7-8 to TRBJ2-1; TRBD2 matches at 11 bases. Trimming cost V 1 base and J 6 bases; bases outside gene matches: 11. There are 18 residues in the CDR3. The germline V gene encodes CDR1 SGHVS and CDR2 FQNEAQ. CDR3 nucleotides: TGTGCCAGCAGCTTAGGAGGTAGCGGGAGGGCCATCGGCAATGAGCAGTTCTTC. Translation: CASSLGGSGRAIGNEQFF.

V is TRBV19 and J is TRBJ2-2, with D unresolved. The germline V and J ends were trimmed by 6 bases and 7 bases, with 9 bases remaining between them. The germline V gene has CDR1 LNHDA and CDR2 SQIVND (reference sequence). The CDR3 loop spans 12 amino acids. This CDR3 reads CASRPISGELFF. CDR3 DNA sequence: TGTGCCAGTAGACCCATAAGCGGGGAGCTGTTTTTT.

The rearrangement joins TRBV19 to TRBJ2-7, with 8 bases identical to TRBD2. J was trimmed by 3 bases and V by 7 bases; bases with no gene match: 8. The CDR3 covers 14 residues. CDR1 and CDR2 from the germline V gene are LNHDA and SQIVND (reference sequence). The CDR3 protein is CASTGTRGIYEQYF. The DNA for the CDR3 is TGTGCCAGTACTGGGACTAGGGGCATCTACGAGCAGTACTTC. The full variable domain, its missing parts supplied by reference TRBV19 and TRBJ2-7, is DGGITQSPKYLFRKEGQNVTLSCEQNLNHDAMYWYRQDPGQGLRLIYYSQIVNDFQKGDIAEGYSVSREKKESFPLTVTSAQKNPTAFYLCASTGTRGIYEQYFGPGTRLTVT.

This chain joins TRBV7-7 and TRBJ2-3; either TRBD1 or TRBD2 may supply D (6 bases each). The CDR3 is 14 amino acids. Trimming pared 5 bases from V and 4 bases from J, leaving 13 bases between. CDR1 and CDR2 (germline): SSHAT, FNYEAQ (reference sequence). The CDR3 is CASSQTGGADTQYF. Written as DNA, the CDR3 is TGTGCCAGCAGCCAAACCGGGGGCGCAGATACGCAGTATTTT.

This chain joins TRBV28 and TRBJ1-4, with unresolved D. The CDR3 is 14 amino acids. Germline V gene data show CDR1 as MDHEN and CDR2 as SYDVKM. Trimming took 5 bases from V and 8 from J, leaving 15 bases between them. CDR3 bases: TGTGCCAGCAGTGCGGGAGGGATGGCCGAAAAACTGTTTTTT. It translates to CASSAGGMAEKLFF.

In this sample, this clone turned up many times. The chain joins TRBV4-2 to TRBJ1-1; the D is unclear. CDR1 and CDR2 (germline): LGHNA, YNFKEQ. This CDR3 has 14 residues. Trimming pared 4 bases from V and 1 base from J, leaving 10 bases between. CDR3 in DNA: TGTGCCAGCAGCCCCCCCCTAGGGAACACTGAAGCTTTCTTT. It codes for CASSPPLGNTEAFF.

To note about this clone: The limits of the CDR3 on the DNA are not certain, so only TCRdb's listed CDR3 is given. The rearrangement links TRBV27 to TRBJ2-1; the D segment call TRBD1 is taken from the table without a DNA check. Looked up from germline, CDR1 is MNHEY and CDR2 is SMNVEV (reference sequence). The CDR3 has 19 residues if both end residues are counted. The CDR3 region is CASSSSGQGRVFSYNEQFF.

The chain couples TRBV19 to TRBJ2-3, with a possible D match to TRBD2 (6 bases). Germline CDR1 and CDR2: LNHDA and SQIVND (reference sequence). The CDR3 is 14 residues long. V gave up 6 bases and J gave up 2 bases, with 12 bases separating them. The CDR3 here is CASRWGESTDTQYF. CDR3 in DNA: TGTGCCAGTAGATGGGGGGAGTCCACAGATACGCAGTATTTT. Variable domain in full (rest from reference TRBV19 and TRBJ2-3): DGGITQSPKYLFRKEGQNVTLSCEQNLNHDAMYWYRQDPGQGLRLIYYSQIVNDFQKGDIAEGYSVSREKKESFPLTVTSAQKNPTAFYLCASRWGESTDTQYFGPGTRLTVL.

The rearrangement uses TRBV25-1 and TRBJ2-3; no reliable D call. The CDR3 is 12 residues long. V lost 7 bases to trimming and J lost 2 bases, with 7 bases between them. Germline-derived CDR1 and CDR2 are MGHDK and SYGVNS. CDR3 sequence: CASNILTDTQYF. As DNA, the CDR3 is TGTGCCAGCAACATACTCACAGATACGCAGTATTTT. Full variable domain (outside the CDR3, taken from reference TRBV25-1 and TRBJ2-3): EADIYQTPRYLVIGTGKKITLECSQTMGHDKMYWYQQDPGMELHLIHYSYGVNSTEKGDLSSESTVSRIRTEHFPLTLESARPSHTSQYLCASNILTDTQYFGPGTRLTVL.

This chain joins TRBV2 and TRBJ2-2, with 11 bases fitting TRBD2. V lost 6 bases and J lost 0; bases outside the gene matches: 12. The CDR3 sequence is 19 residues long. Germline V gene sequence: CDR1 SNHLY, CDR2 FYNNEI. The CDR3 loop reads CASRKGLAGGEANTGELFF. CDR3 nucleotide sequence: TGTGCCAGCAGGAAGGGCCTAGCGGGAGGAGAGGCGAACACCGGGGAGCTGTTTTTT.

The chain combines TRBV7-6 with TRBJ1-5; the D gene is possibly TRBD1 (6 bases). This CDR3 contains 15 residues. Trimming cost V 5 bases and J 2 bases, with 13 bases left between them. Per germline, CDR1 SGHVS and CDR2 FNYEAQ. The CDR3 coding sequence is TGTGCCAGCAGCGCCCAGGAGGGGGGCAATCAGCCCCAGCATTTT. Protein: CASSAQEGGNQPQHF.

This clone was counted many times. The gene calls are TRBV6-4 and TRBJ2-3; 10 positions agree with TRBD2. This CDR3 spans 15 amino acids. Germline loops: CDR1 MRHNA, CDR2 SNTAGT. Trimming cost V 5 bases and J 7 bases; bases outside gene matches: 9. DNA of the CDR3: TGTGCCAGCAGTCCTCTAGCGGGAGCCGAAAATACGCAGTATTTT. Translating gives CASSPLAGAENTQYF.

J is TRBJ2-1 and V is TRBV27; D could derive from TRBD1 or TRBD2 (7 bases each). The CDR3 extends over 15 amino acids. Trimming cost V 2 bases and J 1 base, with 9 bases left between them. The germline CDR1 and CDR2 sequences are MNHEY and SMNVEV (reference sequence). CDR3 sequence: CASSLQGGSYNEQFF. The CDR3 bases are TGTGCCAGCAGTTTACAGGGGGGGTCCTACAATGAGCAGTTCTTC.

For this clone: Within the sample, other DNA sequences also encode this same CDR3. The chain recombines TRBV19 with TRBJ2-2; 7 bases map to TRBD1. The CDR3 spans 14 residues. The V gene end was trimmed by 8 bases and the J gene end by 2 bases; junction bases not matched to a gene: 5. Germline CDR1 LNHDA, CDR2 SQIVND (reference sequence). The CDR3 here is CASSGTANTGELFF. In DNA, the CDR3 is TGTGCCAGTTCTGGGACAGCTAACACCGGGGAGCTGTTTTTT.

V and J are TRBV28 and TRBJ2-7; no definite D call. There are 12 residues in the CDR3. Trimming shortened V by 6 bases and J by 2 bases, and 8 bases separated the two germline ends. CDR1 MDHEN and CDR2 SYDVKM come from the germline V gene. The CDR3: CASRLGTYEQYF. The CDR3 bases are TGTGCCAGCAGACTCGGAACCTACGAGCAGTACTTC. Using reference TRBV28 and TRBJ2-7 for the parts outside the CDR3, the full variable domain is DVKVTQSSRYLVKRTGEKVFLECVQDMDHENMFWYRQDPGLGLRLIYFSYDVKMKEKGDIPEGYSVSREKKERFSLILESASTNQTSMYLCASRLGTYEQYFGPGTRLTVT.

The genes are TRBV30 and TRBJ2-1; no clear D. Deletions cut 3 bases from V and 5 bases from J, with 17 bases between. Looked up from germline, CDR1 is GTSNPN and CDR2 is SVGIG (reference sequence). The CDR3 has 15 amino acids. CDR3 DNA: TGTGCCTGGAGAAGTGAAGCACGATTCAACAATGAGCAGTTCTTC. Translated: CAWRSEARFNNEQFF.

J is TRBJ2-6 and V is TRBV5-1; TRBD1 might be the D (5 bases). In germline, CDR1 is SGHRS, CDR2 YFSETQ. The CDR3 spans 17 residues. V dropped 2 bases and J dropped 0 bases, with 12 bases sitting between them. The CDR3 nucleotides read TGCGCCAGCAGCTTTCGACAGAGGAGCTCTGGGGCCAACGTCCTGACTTTC. The encoded protein is CASSFRQRSSGANVLTF.

This clone was seen a handful of times. The CDR3 sequence is CSALVSGELFF. Written as DNA, the CDR3 is TGCAGTGCCTTAGTGAGCGGGGAGCTGTTTTTT. This chain joins TRBV20-1 and TRBJ2-2; D gene ambiguous. V lost 6 bases, J lost 7 bases, and 9 bases lay in between. Germline CDR1 and CDR2: DFQATT and SNEGSKA (reference sequence). The CDR3 sequence is 11 residues long.

The rearrangement uses TRBV7-2 and TRBJ2-7; 10 bases are a match to TRBD2. Germline V gives CDR1 SGHTA, CDR2 FQGNSA. V gave up 8 bases and J gave up 5 bases; unmatched junction bases: 18. This CDR3 contains 17 residues. The CDR3 reads CASRLALAGEGMNEQYF. CDR3 DNA: TGTGCCAGCCGCCTGGCCCTAGCGGGAGAAGGGATGAACGAGCAGTACTTC.

This clone was detected a few times. The V call is TRBV30, the J call TRBJ2-2; D not resolved. Germline CDR1 reads GTSNPN; CDR2 reads SVGIG (reference sequence). The CDR3 loop spans 10 amino acids. Trimming shortened V by 5 bases and J by 6 bases, and 4 bases separated the two germline ends. CDR3 sequence reads: CAWGPGELFF. The DNA of the CDR3 is TGTGCCTGGGGTCCCGGGGAGCTGTTTTTT.

CDR3 protein: CASSFNPGGRDNEQFF. In nucleotides, the CDR3 is TGTGCCAGCAGCTTCAACCCGGGAGGAAGGGACAATGAGCAGTTCTTC. The chain joins TRBV7-9 to TRBJ2-1; 7 bases map to TRBD2. V shed 3 bases and J 5 bases; nucleotides not matched to a gene: 10. Germline V gene data show CDR1 as SEHNR and CDR2 as FQNEAQ (reference sequence). The CDR3 has 16 amino acids.

V usage is TRBV7-9 and J usage is TRBJ2-7; 9 bases fit TRBD1. Germline CDR1 and CDR2: SEHNR and FQNEAQ (reference sequence). The ends lost 5 bases at V and 5 bases at J; junction bases unmatched: 13. The CDR3 spans 16 residues. The CDR3 DNA sequence: TGTGCCAGCAGCCGGACAGGGGCCATCCGTGTCCACGAGCAGTACTTC. Amino acid sequence: CASSRTGAIRVHEQYF.